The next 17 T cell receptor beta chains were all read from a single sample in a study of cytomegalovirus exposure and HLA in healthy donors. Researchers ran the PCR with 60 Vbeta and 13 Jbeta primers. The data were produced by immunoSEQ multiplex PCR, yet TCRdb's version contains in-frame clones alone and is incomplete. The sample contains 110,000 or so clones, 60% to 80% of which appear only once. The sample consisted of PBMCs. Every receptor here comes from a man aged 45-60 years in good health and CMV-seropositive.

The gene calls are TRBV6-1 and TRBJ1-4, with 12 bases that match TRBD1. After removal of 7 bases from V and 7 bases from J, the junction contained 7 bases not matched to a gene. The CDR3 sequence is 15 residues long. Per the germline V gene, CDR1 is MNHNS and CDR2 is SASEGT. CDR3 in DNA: TGTGCCAGCACCAGGGACAGGGGGCGCGCTGAAAAACTGTTTTTT. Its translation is CASTRDRGRAEKLFF.

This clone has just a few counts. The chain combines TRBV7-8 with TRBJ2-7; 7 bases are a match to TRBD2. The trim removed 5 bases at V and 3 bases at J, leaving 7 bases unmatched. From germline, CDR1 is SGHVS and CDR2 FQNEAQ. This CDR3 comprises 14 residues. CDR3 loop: CASSPSGVGYEQYF. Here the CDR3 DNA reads TGTGCCAGCAGCCCGAGCGGGGTTGGCTACGAGCAGTACTTC.

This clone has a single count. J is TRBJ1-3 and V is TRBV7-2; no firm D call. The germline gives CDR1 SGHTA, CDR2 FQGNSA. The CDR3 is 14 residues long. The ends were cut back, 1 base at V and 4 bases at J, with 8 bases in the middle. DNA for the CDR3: TGTGCCAGCAGCTTAGGCGGGGTAGGAAACACCATATATTTT. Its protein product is CASSLGGVGNTIYF.

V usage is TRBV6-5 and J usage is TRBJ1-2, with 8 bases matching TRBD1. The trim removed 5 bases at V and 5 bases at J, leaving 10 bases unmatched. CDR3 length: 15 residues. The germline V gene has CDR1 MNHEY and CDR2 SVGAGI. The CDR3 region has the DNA TGTGCCAGCAGTAACCGGGACAGGATACGATATGGCTACACCTTC. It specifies CASSNRDRIRYGYTF.

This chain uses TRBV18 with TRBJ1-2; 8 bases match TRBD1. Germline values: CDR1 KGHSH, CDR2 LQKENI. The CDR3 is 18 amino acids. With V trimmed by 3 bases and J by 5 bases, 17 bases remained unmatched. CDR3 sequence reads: CASSPLVNAGTGLYGYTF. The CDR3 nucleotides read TGTGCCAGCTCACCCCTGGTAAACGCCGGGACAGGACTTTATGGCTACACCTTC.

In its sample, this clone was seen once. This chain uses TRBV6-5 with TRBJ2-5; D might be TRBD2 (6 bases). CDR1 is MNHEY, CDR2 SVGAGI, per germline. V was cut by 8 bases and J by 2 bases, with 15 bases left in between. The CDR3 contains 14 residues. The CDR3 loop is CASRELGVQETQYF. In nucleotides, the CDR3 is TGTGCCAGCCGGGAGTTGGGGGTTCAAGAGACCCAGTACTTC.

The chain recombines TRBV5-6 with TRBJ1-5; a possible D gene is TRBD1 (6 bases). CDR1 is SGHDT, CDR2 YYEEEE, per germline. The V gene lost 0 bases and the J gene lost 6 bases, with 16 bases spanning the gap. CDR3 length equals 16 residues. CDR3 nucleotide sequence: TGTGCCAGCAGCTTGGGGGACATCTCCAGGGGTCAGCCCCAGCATTTT. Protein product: CASSLGDISRGQPQHF.

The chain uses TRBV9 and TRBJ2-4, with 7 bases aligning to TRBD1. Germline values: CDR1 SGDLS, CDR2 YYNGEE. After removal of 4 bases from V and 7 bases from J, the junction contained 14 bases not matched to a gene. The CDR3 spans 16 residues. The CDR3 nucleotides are TGTGCCAGCAGCCCGGACACAGGGGATGGTAGGAACATTCAGTACTTC. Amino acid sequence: CASSPDTGDGRNIQYF.

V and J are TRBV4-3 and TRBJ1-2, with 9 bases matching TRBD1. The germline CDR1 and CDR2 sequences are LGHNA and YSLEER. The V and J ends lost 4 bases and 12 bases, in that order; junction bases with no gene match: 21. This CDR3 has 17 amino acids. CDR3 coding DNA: TGCGCCAGCAGCCCTACCATACCGCCGGGGGGACAGGGCGCCCACACCTTC. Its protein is CASSPTIPPGGQGAHTF.

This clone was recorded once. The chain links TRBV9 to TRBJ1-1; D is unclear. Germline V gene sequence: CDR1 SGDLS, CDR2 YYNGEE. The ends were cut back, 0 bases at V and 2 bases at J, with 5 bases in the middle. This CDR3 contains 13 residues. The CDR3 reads CASSVGSNTEAFF. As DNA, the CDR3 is TGTGCCAGCAGCGTAGGAAGCAACACTGAAGCTTTCTTT. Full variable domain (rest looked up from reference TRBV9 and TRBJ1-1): DSGVTQTPKHLITATGQRVTLRCSPRSGDLSVYWYQQSLDQGLQFLIQYYNGEERAKGNILERFSAQQFPDLHSELNLSSLELGDSALYFCASSVGSNTEAFFGQGTRLTVV.

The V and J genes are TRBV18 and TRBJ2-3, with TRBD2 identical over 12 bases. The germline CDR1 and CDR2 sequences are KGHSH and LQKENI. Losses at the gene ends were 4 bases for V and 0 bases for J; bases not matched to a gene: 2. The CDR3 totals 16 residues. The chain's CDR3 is CASSLTSGRSTDTQYF. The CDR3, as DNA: TGTGCCAGCTCACTGACTAGCGGGAGAAGCACAGATACGCAGTATTTT.

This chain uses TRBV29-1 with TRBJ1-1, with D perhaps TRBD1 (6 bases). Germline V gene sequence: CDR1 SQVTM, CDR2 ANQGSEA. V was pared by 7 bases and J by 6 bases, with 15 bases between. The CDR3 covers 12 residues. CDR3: CSGLRGMAEAFF. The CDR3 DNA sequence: TGCAGCGGACTCAGGGGAATGGCTGAAGCTTTCTTT.

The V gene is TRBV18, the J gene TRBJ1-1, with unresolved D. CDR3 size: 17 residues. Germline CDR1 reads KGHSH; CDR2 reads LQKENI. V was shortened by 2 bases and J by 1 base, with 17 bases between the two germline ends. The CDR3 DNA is TGTGCCAGCTCACCATTCCCTTCGGGAGCCCCGAACACTGAAGCTTTCTTT. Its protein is CASSPFPSGAPNTEAFF.

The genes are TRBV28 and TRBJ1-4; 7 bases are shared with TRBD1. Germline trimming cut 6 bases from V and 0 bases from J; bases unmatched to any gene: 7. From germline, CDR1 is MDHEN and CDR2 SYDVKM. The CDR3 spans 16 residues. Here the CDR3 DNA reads TGTGCCAGCAGCTCGACAGGGATTGCAACTAATGAAAAACTGTTTTTT. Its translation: CASSSTGIATNEKLFF.

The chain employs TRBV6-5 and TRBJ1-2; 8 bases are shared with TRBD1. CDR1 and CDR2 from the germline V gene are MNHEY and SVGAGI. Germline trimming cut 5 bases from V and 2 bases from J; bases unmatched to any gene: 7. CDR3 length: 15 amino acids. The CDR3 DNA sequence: TGTGCCAGCAGTCCTCCCTGGACAGGGAACTATGGCTACACCTTC. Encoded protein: CASSPPWTGNYGYTF.

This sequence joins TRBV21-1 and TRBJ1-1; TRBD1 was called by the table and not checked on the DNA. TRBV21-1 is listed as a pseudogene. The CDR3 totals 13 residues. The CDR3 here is CASSMGQDVGAFF. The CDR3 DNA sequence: TGTGCCAGCAGCATGGGACAGGATGTTGGAGCTTTCTTT.

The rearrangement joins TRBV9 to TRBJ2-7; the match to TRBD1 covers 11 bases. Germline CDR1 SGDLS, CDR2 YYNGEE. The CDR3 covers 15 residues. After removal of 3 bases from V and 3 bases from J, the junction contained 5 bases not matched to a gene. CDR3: CASSAGGTGGYEQYF. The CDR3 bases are TGTGCCAGCAGCGCAGGGGGGACAGGGGGCTACGAGCAGTACTTC.